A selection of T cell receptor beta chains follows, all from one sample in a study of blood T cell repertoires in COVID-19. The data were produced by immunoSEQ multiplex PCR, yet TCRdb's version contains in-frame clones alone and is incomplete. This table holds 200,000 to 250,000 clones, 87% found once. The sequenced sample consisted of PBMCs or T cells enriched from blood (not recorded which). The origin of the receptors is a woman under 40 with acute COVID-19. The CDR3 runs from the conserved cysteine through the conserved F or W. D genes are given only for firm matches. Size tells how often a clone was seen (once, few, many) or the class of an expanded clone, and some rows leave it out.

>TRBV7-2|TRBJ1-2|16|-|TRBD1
CASSLVTGGVDYGYTF
TGTGCCAGCAGCTTGGTCACAGGGGGCGTAGACTATGGCTACACCTTC
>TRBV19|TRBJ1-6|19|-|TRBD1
CASRHSGGTGEHYNSPLHF
TGTGCCAGTCGTCATAGTGGGGGGACAGGGGAACATTATAATTCACCCCTCCACTTT
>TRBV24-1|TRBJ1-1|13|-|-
CATSEGVDTEAFF
TGTGCCACCAGTGAAGGGGTGGACACTGAAGCTTTCTTT
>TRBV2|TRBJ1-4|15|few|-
CASRKTVASSEKLFF
TGTGCCAGCAGGAAGACAGTGGCCTCGTCTGAAAAACTGTTTTTT
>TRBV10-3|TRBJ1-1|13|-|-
CAINDGGHTEAFF
TGTGCCATCAATGATGGTGGGCACACTGAAGCTTTCTTT
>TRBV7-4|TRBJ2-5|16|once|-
CASSNPRRLVTETQYF
TGTGCCAGCAGCAATCCTCGGCGGCTAGTCACTGAGACCCAGTACTTC
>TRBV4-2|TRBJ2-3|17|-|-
CASSQVGSIPHTDTQYF
TGTGCCAGCAGCCAAGTCGGTAGTATACCCCACACAGATACGCAGTATTTT
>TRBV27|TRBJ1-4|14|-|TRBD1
CASSSRQGGEKLFF
TGTGCCAGCAGTTCTCGACAGGGTGGTGAAAAACTGTTTTTT
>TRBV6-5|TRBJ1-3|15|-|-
CASRTEITSGNTIYF
TGTGCCTCGAGGACAGAAATTACCTCTGGAAACACCATATATTTT
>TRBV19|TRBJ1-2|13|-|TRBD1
CASSRTGVDGYTF
TGTGCCAGTAGCCGGACAGGGGTAGATGGCTACACCTTC
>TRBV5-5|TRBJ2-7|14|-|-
CASSLTDSSYEQYF
TGTGCCAGCAGCTTGACGGACAGCTCCTACGAGCAGTACTTC
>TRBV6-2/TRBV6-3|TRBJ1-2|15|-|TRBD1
CASSHRDRGYSGYTF
TGTGCCAGCAGTCATCGGGACAGGGGGTATAGCGGCTACACCTTC
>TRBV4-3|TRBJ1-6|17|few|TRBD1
CASSQRQGGSYNSPLHF
TGCGCCAGCAGCCAAAGACAGGGAGGATCCTATAATTCACCCCTCCACTTT
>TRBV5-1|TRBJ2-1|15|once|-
CASSSGGGAYNEQFF
TGCGCCAGCAGCTCTGGTGGGGGCGCCTACAATGAGCAGTTCTTC
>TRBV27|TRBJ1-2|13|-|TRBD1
CASSPRTGGGYTF
TGTGCCAGCAGTCCGCGGACAGGGGGTGGCTACACCTTC
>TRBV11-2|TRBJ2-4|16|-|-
CASSNPGGGLGNIQYF
TGTGCCAGCAGCAATCCGGGCGGGGGCCTTGGAAACATTCAGTACTTC
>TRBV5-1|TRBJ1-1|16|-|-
CASSARSRGGYTEAFF
TGCGCCAGCAGCGCCCGGTCTCGGGGGGGCTACACTGAAGCTTTCTTT
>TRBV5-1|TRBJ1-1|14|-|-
CASRETGILAEAFF
TGCGCCAGCAGGGAAACAGGGATTCTTGCTGAAGCTTTCTTT
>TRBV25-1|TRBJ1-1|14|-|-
CASSDEEGYAEAFF
TGTGCCAGCAGTGATGAGGAGGGCTACGCTGAAGCTTTCTTT
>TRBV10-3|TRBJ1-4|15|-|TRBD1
CAISESRGGSEKLFF
TGTGCCATCAGTGAGTCGAGAGGGGGCAGCGAAAAACTGTTTTTT
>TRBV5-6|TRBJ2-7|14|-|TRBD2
CASSLGLAGSEQYF
TGTGCCAGCAGCTTGGGGCTAGCGGGGAGCGAGCAGTACTTC
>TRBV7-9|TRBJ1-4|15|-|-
CASSLGTLENEKLFF
TGTGCCAGCAGCTTAGGGACATTAGAAAATGAAAAACTGTTTTTT
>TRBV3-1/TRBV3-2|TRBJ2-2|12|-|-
CASSPGIGELFF
TGTGCCAGCAGCCCGGGGATCGGGGAGCTGTTTTTT
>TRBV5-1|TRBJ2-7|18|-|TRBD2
CASSVGTSGRPLPYEQYF
TGCGCCAGCAGCGTGGGGACTAGCGGACGTCCTTTACCCTACGAGCAGTACTTC
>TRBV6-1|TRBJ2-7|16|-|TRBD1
CASSKGDRGSTYEQYF
TGTGCCAGCAGTAAAGGGGACAGGGGGTCTACCTACGAGCAGTACTTC
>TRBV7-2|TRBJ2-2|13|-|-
CASSIPTRGELFF
TGTGCCAGCAGCATCCCAACCAGGGGGGAGCTGTTTTTT
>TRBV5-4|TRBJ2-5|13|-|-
CASSLGGEETQYF
TGTGCCAGCAGCTTGGGGGGGGAAGAGACCCAGTACTTC
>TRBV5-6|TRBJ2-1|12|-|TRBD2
CASSHGTNEQFF
TGTGCCAGCAGCCACGGGACTAACGAGCAGTTCTTC
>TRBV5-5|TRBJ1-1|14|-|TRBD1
CASSGGTGRGEAFF
TGTGCCAGCAGCGGAGGGACAGGCCGTGGTGAAGCTTTCTTT
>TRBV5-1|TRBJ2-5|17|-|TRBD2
CASRRRTSGGFQETQYF
TGCGCCAGCAGAAGGCGGACTAGCGGGGGCTTCCAAGAGACCCAGTACTTC
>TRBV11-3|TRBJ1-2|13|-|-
CASSLSHGDGYTF
TGTGCCAGCAGCTTATCTCACGGGGATGGCTACACCTTC
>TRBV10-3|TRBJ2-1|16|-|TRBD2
CAIKPSLAGGYNEQFF
TGTGCCATCAAACCATCCCTAGCGGGGGGCTACAATGAGCAGTTCTTC
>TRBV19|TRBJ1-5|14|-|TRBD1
CASMGTGGGQPQHF
TGTGCCAGTATGGGGACAGGGGGAGGTCAGCCCCAGCATTTT
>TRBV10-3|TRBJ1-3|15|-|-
CAISGQTRSGNTIYF
TGTGCCATCAGTGGGCAGACACGCTCTGGAAACACCATATATTTT
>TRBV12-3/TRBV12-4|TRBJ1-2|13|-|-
CASSFEGGYGYTF
TGTGCCAGCAGTTTTGAAGGGGGATATGGCTACACCTTC
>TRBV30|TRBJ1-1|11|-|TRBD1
CAVDRGAEAFF
TGTGCCGTGGACAGGGGGGCTGAAGCTTTCTTT
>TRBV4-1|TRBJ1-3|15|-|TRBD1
CASSRRDSSGNTIYF
TGCGCCAGCAGCCGCCGGGACAGCTCTGGAAACACCATATATTTT
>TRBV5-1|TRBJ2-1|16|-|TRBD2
CASSLRTSGMYNEQFF
TGCGCCAGCAGCCTGAGGACTAGCGGGATGTACAATGAGCAGTTCTTC
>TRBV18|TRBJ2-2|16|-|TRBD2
CASSSPGGRNTGELFF
TGTGCCAGCTCATCCCCGGGAGGGAGGAACACCGGGGAGCTGTTTTTT
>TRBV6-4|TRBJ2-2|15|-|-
CASSPEVGGTGELFF
TGTGCCAGCAGTCCTGAGGTCGGGGGCACCGGGGAGCTGTTTTTT
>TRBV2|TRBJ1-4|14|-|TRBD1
CASSLGTEHEKLFF
TGTGCCAGCAGCCTCGGGACAGAGCATGAAAAACTGTTTTTT
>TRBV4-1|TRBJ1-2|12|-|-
CASSQDRGISTF
TGCGCCAGCAGCCAAGATAGGGGGATTAGCACCTTC
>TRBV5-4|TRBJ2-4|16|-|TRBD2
CASSYLAGGPGNIQYF
TGTGCCAGCAGCTACTTAGCGGGGGGCCCGGGAAACATTCAGTACTTC
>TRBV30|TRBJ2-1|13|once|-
CAWSEGRVNEQFF
TGTGCCTGGAGTGAAGGCAGGGTCAATGAGCAGTTCTTC
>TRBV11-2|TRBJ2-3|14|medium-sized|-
CASSLQVLVDTQYF
TGTGCCAGCAGCTTACAGGTGTTGGTTGATACGCAGTATTTT
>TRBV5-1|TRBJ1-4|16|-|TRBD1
CASSLEGTARNEKLFF
TGCGCCAGCAGCTTGGAGGGGACAGCGAGGAATGAAAAACTGTTTTTT
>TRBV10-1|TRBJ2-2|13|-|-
CASSERGSGELFF
TGCGCCAGCAGCGAGAGGGGATCCGGGGAGCTGTTTTTT
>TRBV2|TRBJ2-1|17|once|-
CASSEGWTPRPHNEQFF
TGTGCCAGCAGTGAGGGCTGGACACCTAGACCCCACAATGAGCAGTTCTTC
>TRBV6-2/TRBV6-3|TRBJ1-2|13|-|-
CASSYGASYGYTF
TGTGCCAGCAGTTACGGGGCCAGCTATGGCTACACCTTC
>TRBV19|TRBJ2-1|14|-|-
CASTSFSPYNEQFF
TGTGCCAGTACCTCCTTTTCCCCTTACAATGAGCAGTTCTTC
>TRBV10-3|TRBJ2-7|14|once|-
CAISHTTGRHEQYF
TGTGCCATCAGCCATACGACAGGCCGCCACGAGCAGTACTTC
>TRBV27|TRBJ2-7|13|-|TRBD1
CASSWDRGLEQYF
TGTGCCAGCAGTTGGGACAGGGGGCTGGAGCAGTACTTC
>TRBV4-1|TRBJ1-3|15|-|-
CASSQREISGNTIYF
TGCGCCAGCAGCCAAAGGGAGATCTCTGGAAACACCATATATTTT
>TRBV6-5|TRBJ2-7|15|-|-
CASSYGPTLSYEQYF
TGTGCCAGCAGTTACGGGCCAACCCTCTCCTACGAGCAGTACTTC
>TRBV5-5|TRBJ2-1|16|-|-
CASSFLGQPQRDEQFF
TGTGCCAGCAGCTTTCTAGGACAGCCCCAGAGGGATGAGCAGTTCTTC
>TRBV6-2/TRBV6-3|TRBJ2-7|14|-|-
CASSYPGQSYEQYF
TGTGCCAGCAGTTACCCAGGACAGTCCTACGAGCAGTACTTC
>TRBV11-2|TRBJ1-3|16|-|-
CASSLVRGSSGNTIYF
TGTGCCAGCAGCTTAGTCAGAGGGAGCTCTGGAAACACCATATATTTT